The rows below give T cell receptor beta chains drawn from one sample of a study of T cell responses to AZD1222 COVID-19 vaccine. This table comes from immunoSEQ multiplex PCR, and its TCRdb copy is limited to in-frame clones, with some not included. Of 30,000 to 35,000 clones listed, about nine tenths are singletons. The specimen comprised peripheral blood, sampled on day 0 of AZD1222 vaccination. The receptors derive from an adult in good health. Both conserved end residues are part of each CDR3. The D gene is left open where the match is weak. Size values are once, few and many counts, or a class for expanded clones, and some rows have none.

clone_size j_call d_call v_call cdr3_nt cdr3_aa
. TRBJ1-4 . TRBV30 TGTGCCTGGACCAGAGGGTTTGGGAATAATGAAAAACTGTTTTTT CAWTRGFGNNEKLFF
. TRBJ1-5 . TRBV19 TGTGCCAGTAGTAGCCGGGACACCGTAGCCCAGCATTTT CASSSRDTVAQHF
once TRBJ1-2 . TRBV27 TGTGCCAGCAGTTTAGGACGCAGGTCGGGGGCGAGAGGCTACACCTTC CASSLGRRSGARGYTF
. TRBJ2-6 TRBD1 TRBV19 TGTGCCAGTAGTATGCGGACAGGGGGGCCCAGCTCTGGGGCCAACGTCCTGACTTTC CASSMRTGGPSSGANVLTF
. TRBJ1-1 TRBD1 TRBV5-1 TGCGCCAGCCGGGACAGGGGTTATGGGAACACTGAAGCTTTCTTT CASRDRGYGNTEAFF
. TRBJ1-1 TRBD1 TRBV19 TGTGCCAGTAGGGGGACAGGGAGGAACACTGAAGCTTTCTTT CASRGTGRNTEAFF
. TRBJ1-6 . TRBV5-1 TGCGCCAGCAGCGGGACCACAGGGCCTAATTCACCCCTCCACTTT CASSGTTGPNSPLHF
. TRBJ2-2 . TRBV28 TGTGCCAGCAGGACGACAGAAACCGGGGAGCTGTTTTTT CASRTTETGELFF
. TRBJ2-7 . TRBV14 TGTGCCAGCAGCCCCCGGGACTTCAACTACGAGCAGTACTTC CASSPRDFNYEQYF
. TRBJ1-1 . TRBV27 TGTGCCAGCAGTCCCCGGCTACTAAACACTGAAGCTTTCTTT CASSPRLLNTEAFF
. TRBJ1-2 . TRBV5-1 TGCGCCAGCAGCTTGACTGACGTTAACTATGGCTACACCTTC CASSLTDVNYGYTF
. TRBJ2-1 TRBD2 TRBV3-1/TRBV3-2 TGTGCCAGCAGCTTTAGCGGGGGGGCGAGCTATGAGCAGTTCTTC CASSFSGGASYEQFF
once TRBJ1-1 . TRBV27 TGTGCCAGCTCCAGGGCAGCCCCATTCACTGAAGCTTTCTTT CASSRAAPFTEAFF
. TRBJ1-2 . TRBV3-1/TRBV3-2 TGTGCCAGCAGCCAAGTATCGACAGTAAGCGGCTACACCTTC CASSQVSTVSGYTF
. TRBJ2-5 . TRBV12-3/TRBV12-4 TGTGCCAGCAGTTTAGGGCTAAAGGGGACCCAGTACTTC CASSLGLKGTQYF
. TRBJ2-3 . TRBV9 TGTGCCAGCAGCGTCGGGGTCGCAGATACGCAGTATTTT CASSVGVADTQYF
. TRBJ1-5 . TRBV19 TGTGCCAGTAGTTTGAACAGCAATCAGCCCCAGCATTTT CASSLNSNQPQHF
once TRBJ1-2 . TRBV7-2 TGTGCCAGCAGCTTAGGGGGTGTACACTATGGCTACACCTTC CASSLGGVHYGYTF
. TRBJ1-2 TRBD1 TRBV25-1 TGTGCCAGCAGTGAATGGGGACAGACTCGTGGCTACACCTTC CASSEWGQTRGYTF
. TRBJ2-7 TRBD2 TRBV4-3 TGCGCCAGCAGCCGGGGAATGGGACTAGCCTACGAGCAGTACTTC CASSRGMGLAYEQYF
. TRBJ2-3 . TRBV11-2 TGTGCCAGCAGCTTAGATTGGGGGGGCACAGATACGCAGTATTTT CASSLDWGGTDTQYF
. TRBJ1-1 . TRBV5-6 TGTGCCAGCGCCCGACTGAACACTGAAGCTTTCTTT CASARLNTEAFF